Shown below are 27 T cell receptor beta chains from a single sample sequenced in a study of T cell responses to AZD1222 COVID-19 vaccine. Clones were sequenced by immunoSEQ multiplex PCR, and TCRdb holds only the in-frame ones, with some missing. The sample has approximately 190,000 clones, roughly 91% seen once. The source was peripheral blood, collected on day 0 of AZD1222 vaccination. These receptors all come from an adult in good health.

The gene calls are TRBV4-3 and TRBJ2-7; 12 bases are shared with TRBD2. In germline, CDR1 is LGHNA, CDR2 YSLEER. The J segment lost 3 bases and the V segment lost 3 bases, leaving 3 bases of the junction unmatched. The CDR3 extends over 15 amino acids. The DNA of the CDR3 is TGCGCCAGCAGCCATAGGACTAGCGGGGTCTACGAGCAGTACTTC. This encodes CASSHRTSGVYEQYF.

The rearrangement uses TRBV5-1 and TRBJ2-2; TRBD1 aligns across 9 bases. Germline V gene lookup returns CDR1 SGHRS and CDR2 YFSETQ. The CDR3 covers 15 residues. V dropped 5 bases and J dropped 4; count of bases not matched to a gene: 6. For the CDR3, the DNA is TGCGCCAGCAGTTCGGGACAGGGCGTCACCGGGGAGCTGTTTTTT. Translation gives CASSSGQGVTGELFF.

CDR3 amino acids: CASSGWGTALTDYEQYF. The CDR3, as DNA: TGTGCCAGCAGCGGGTGGGGGACAGCGCTGACTGACTACGAGCAGTACTTC. The chain uses TRBV7-2 and TRBJ2-7, with TRBD1 matching over 7 bases. Trimming took 5 bases from V and 3 from J; bases not matched to a gene: 16. The CDR3 loop spans 17 amino acids. The germline CDR1 and CDR2 sequences are SGHTA and FQGNSA.

This clone has just one count. The chain uses TRBV7-3 and TRBJ2-3; unclear D gene. Trimming took 2 bases from V and 1 from J, leaving 10 bases between them. The germline CDR1 and CDR2 sequences are SGHTA and FQGTGA. The CDR3 runs 15 residues. CDR3 sequence reads: CASSLVGMGTDTQYF. The DNA of the CDR3 is TGTGCCAGCAGCTTAGTAGGGATGGGCACAGATACGCAGTATTTT.

V is TRBV27 and J is TRBJ2-1, with 8 bases identical to TRBD1. Germline assignment: CDR1 MNHEY and CDR2 SMNVEV (reference sequence). The length of the CDR3 is 17 residues. V lost 5 bases to trimming and J lost 3 bases; unmatched junction nucleotides: 12. The CDR3 bases are TGTGCCAGCAGTCCCGCCTGGACAGGGAGGATCTACAATGAGCAGTTCTTC. It specifies CASSPAWTGRIYNEQFF.

The chain links TRBV18 to TRBJ2-3, with a tentative D call TRBD1 (5 bases). The CDR3 is 17 residues long. Germline CDR1 KGHSH, CDR2 LQKENI. Trimming cost V 1 base and J 2 bases, with 16 bases left between them. The CDR3 spells CASSPQVQVGFTDTQYF. CDR3 bases: TGTGCCAGCTCACCACAGGTACAGGTGGGATTCACAGATACGCAGTATTTT.

The chain joins TRBV5-1 to TRBJ1-2; 12 bases agree with TRBD1. CDR1 and CDR2 from the germline V gene are SGHRS and YFSETQ. Trimming cost V 3 bases and J 2 bases; bases outside gene matches: 8. This CDR3 region has 17 residues. The CDR3 DNA follows: TGCGCCAGCAGCTCCGGGACAGGGGGCGTTGAGAACTATGGCTACACCTTC. Protein: CASSSGTGGVENYGYTF.

The V gene is TRBV6-6, the J gene TRBJ2-5; possible D gene TRBD2, 5 bases. V was trimmed by 6 bases and J by 5 bases, leaving 13 bases between them. Germline lookup yields CDR1 MNHNY and CDR2 SVGAGI (reference sequence). The CDR3 totals 13 residues. Written as DNA, the CDR3 is TGTGCCAGCAGCCCCGGCGGCGGGGAGACCCAGTACTTC. The encoded protein is CASSPGGGETQYF.

This chain joins TRBV7-2 and TRBJ2-2, with 8 bases identical to TRBD2. The length of the CDR3 is 15 residues. CDR1 and CDR2 from the germline V gene are SGHTA and FQGNSA. The V gene end was trimmed by 5 bases and the J gene end by 8 bases; junction bases not matched to a gene: 10. The CDR3 region has the DNA TGTGCCAGCAGCCTTAGACCGGGACTAGGGGGGGAGCTGTTTTTT. It encodes CASSLRPGLGGELFF.

The CDR3 is CARGTGHYEQYF. The CDR3 DNA follows: TGTGCCAGGGGGACAGGGCACTACGAGCAGTACTTC. This chain joins TRBV7-3 and TRBJ2-7, with 9 bases that match TRBD1. Per germline, CDR1 SGHTA and CDR2 FQGTGA. This CDR3 region has 12 residues. With V trimmed by 9 bases and J by 3 bases, 3 bases remained unmatched.

This clone was observed once. This sequence joins TRBV6-6 and TRBJ2-7; 7 bases line up with TRBD1. The germline V gene has CDR1 MNHNY and CDR2 SVGAGI (reference sequence). V gave up 2 bases and J gave up 5 bases; unmatched junction bases: 9. The CDR3 contains 15 residues. Here the CDR3 DNA reads TGTGCCAGCAGTTACGGGACAGCTAAGGTCCACGAGCAGTACTTC. Amino acids: CASSYGTAKVHEQYF.

This chain links TRBV14 with TRBJ2-1; 8 bases agree with TRBD2. Germline CDR1 reads SGHDN; CDR2 reads FVKESK. This CDR3 has 15 amino acids. With 4 bases clipped from V and 6 bases from J, the junction kept 8 bases outside the gene matches. CDR3 sequence: CASSPTSGEFNEQFF. The DNA of the CDR3 is TGTGCCAGCAGCCCAACTAGCGGTGAATTCAATGAGCAGTTCTTC. The whole variable domain, remainder taken from reference TRBV14 and TRBJ2-1, is EAGVTQFPSHSVIEKGQTVTLRCDPISGHDNLYWYRRVMGKEIKFLLHFVKESKQDESGMPNNRFLAERTGGTYSTLKVQPAELEDSGVYFCASSPTSGEFNEQFFGPGTRLTVL.

The chain joins TRBV13 to TRBJ2-7; 7 nucleotides line up with TRBD1. Germline values: CDR1 PRHDT, CDR2 FYEKMQ (reference sequence). The J segment lost 5 bases and the V segment lost 2 bases, leaving 9 bases of the junction unmatched. The CDR3 sequence is 15 residues long. CDR3 protein: CASSLPGQFVHEQYF. For the CDR3, the DNA is TGTGCCAGCAGCTTACCGGGACAGTTCGTCCACGAGCAGTACTTC.

The CDR3 reads CASSLEGTGLVVGGYTF. CDR3 nucleotide sequence: TGTGCCAGCAGCTTGGAAGGGACAGGGCTCGTGGTTGGTGGCTACACCTTC. This sequence joins TRBV5-5 and TRBJ1-2, with 9 bases matching TRBD1. Germline values: CDR1 SGHKS, CDR2 YYEKEE (reference sequence). The CDR3 has 17 residues. With V trimmed by 0 bases and J by 7 bases, 13 bases remained unmatched.

This rearrangement joins TRBV7-8 to TRBJ2-7, with 7 bases fitting TRBD2. The J segment lost 6 bases and the V segment lost 8 bases, leaving 10 bases of the junction unmatched. The CDR3 consists of 13 residues. Germline-derived CDR1 and CDR2 are SGHVS and FQNEAQ. The CDR3, as DNA: TGTGCCAGCGGATCGGCGGGAGCTTCCGAGCAGTACTTC. Protein product: CASGSAGASEQYF.

This clone was seen once. The chain is built from TRBV7-8 and TRBJ2-3; D perhaps matches TRBD2 (6 bases). The V end lost 6 bases, the J end lost 4 bases, and 8 bases lay between the germline ends. Germline assignment: CDR1 SGHVS and CDR2 FQNEAQ. This CDR3 has 12 residues. CDR3 protein: CASRTGADTQYF. The CDR3 DNA follows: TGTGCCAGCAGGACGGGAGCAGATACGCAGTATTTT. Full variable domain (remainder filled in from reference TRBV7-8 and TRBJ2-3): GAGVSQSPRYKVAKRGQDVALRCDPISGHVSLFWYQQALGQGPEFLTYFQNEAQLDKSGLPSDRFFAERPEGSVSTLKIQRTQQEDSAVYLCASRTGADTQYFGPGTRLTVL.

The genes are TRBV5-1 and TRBJ2-5; D is possibly TRBD1 or TRBD2 (6 bases each). Germline CDR1 is SGHRS and CDR2 is YFSETQ. V shed 0 bases and J shed 3 bases, with 15 bases lying between them. This CDR3 has 16 residues. In DNA form, the CDR3 reads TGCGCCAGCAGCTTGGACGGGGGCTCTCTAAAAGAGACCCAGTACTTC. Protein sequence: CASSLDGGSLKETQYF. Together with reference TRBV5-1 and TRBJ2-5, the CDR3 gives the full variable domain: KAGVTQTPRYLIKTRGQQVTLSCSPISGHRSVSWYQQTPGQGLQFLFEYFSETQRNKGNFPGRFSGRQFSNSRSEMNVSTLELGDSALYLCASSLDGGSLKETQYFGPGTRLLVL.

This chain uses TRBV7-2 with TRBJ2-7; D unresolved. Per germline, CDR1 SGHTA and CDR2 FQGNSA. This CDR3 has 13 amino acids. Trimming removed 1 base from V and 3 bases from J, with 7 bases in between. The CDR3 sequence is CASSLDGRYEQYF. The DNA of the CDR3 is TGTGCCAGCAGCTTAGATGGCCGCTACGAGCAGTACTTC.

On this clone: The junction differs from germline at one of its ends, possibly a read error. This chain links TRBV7-9 with TRBJ2-7; D is unclear. CDR1 is SEHNR and CDR2 is FQNEAQ in the germline V gene (reference sequence). The CDR3 spans 9 residues. This CDR3 reads CASSPLSHF. CDR3 in DNA: TGTGCCAGCAGCCCTCTATCGCACTTC.

This clone is a singleton in its sample. V gene TRBV29-1 combines with J gene TRBJ2-1, with D perhaps matching TRBD2 (5 bases). V was trimmed by 4 bases and J by 4 bases, leaving 11 bases between them. CDR3 size: 13 residues. Germline V lookup: CDR1 SQVTM, CDR2 ANQGSEA. The CDR3 DNA reads TGCAGCGTTGGAGGGAACTTTTACAATGAGCAGTTCTTC. This encodes CSVGGNFYNEQFF.

V usage is TRBV13 and J usage is TRBJ1-5; D is ambiguous. With 0 bases removed from V and 1 base from J, the gap between germline ends came to 16 bases. The CDR3 is made up of 18 amino acids. The V gene's germline CDR1 is PRHDT and CDR2 FYEKMQ (reference sequence). The CDR3 sequence is CASSLGPLDLGSNQPQHF. The CDR3 DNA follows: TGTGCCAGCAGCTTAGGTCCTCTGGACCTAGGCAGCAATCAGCCCCAGCATTTT.

This rearrangement joins TRBV6-2 or TRBV6-3 to TRBJ2-3; 11 bases are shared with TRBD2. CDR1 is MNHEY, CDR2 SVGEGT, per germline. After removal of 4 bases from V and 4 bases from J, the junction contained 13 bases not matched to a gene. The CDR3 contains 18 residues. In DNA form, the CDR3 reads TGTGCCAGCAGTTCCGCTAGCGGGGGGCACGATCGTGCAGATACGCAGTATTTT. Amino acids: CASSSASGGHDRADTQYF.

This clone was found once. This rearrangement joins TRBV5-5 to TRBJ1-1, with D uncertain. Germline lookup yields CDR1 SGHKS and CDR2 YYEKEE (reference sequence). This CDR3 is 15 amino acids long. V gave up 4 bases and J gave up 2 bases, with 15 bases separating them. DNA for the CDR3: TGTGCCAGCAGCCCGGACCCCAAAGGAAACACTGAAGCTTTCTTT. Amino acids: CASSPDPKGNTEAFF.

Worth noting for this clone: The same CDR3 arises from other DNA sequences in this sample as well. This chain connects TRBV5-1 to TRBJ2-7; the D gene is possibly TRBD2 (5 bases). V dropped 0 bases and J dropped 4 bases, with 5 bases sitting between them. The germline V gene has CDR1 SGHRS and CDR2 YFSETQ. CDR3 length: 12 residues. The CDR3 protein is CASSLGGYEQYF. The CDR3 region has the DNA TGCGCCAGCAGCTTGGGAGGGTACGAGCAGTACTTC.

The chain carries TRBV6-4 and TRBJ2-1; unclear D gene. The V end was cut by 1 base, the J end by 7 bases, with 8 bases between. Looked up from germline, CDR1 is MRHNA and CDR2 is SNTAGT. The CDR3 has 13 amino acids. Here the CDR3 DNA reads TGTGCCAGCAGTGACTGGGTGGGTAATGAGCAGTTCTTC. It is translated as CASSDWVGNEQFF.

A single count supports this clone. The rearrangement uses TRBV4-2 and TRBJ1-4, with no clear D. This CDR3 region has 14 residues. Germline CDR1 reads LGHNA; CDR2 reads YNFKEQ. With 4 bases removed from V and 0 bases from J, the gap between germline ends came to 6 bases. The DNA of the CDR3 is TGTGCCAGCAGCCTCCAGGCAACTAATGAAAAACTGTTTTTT. It is translated as CASSLQATNEKLFF.

This rearrangement joins TRBV15 to TRBJ1-1; D gene ambiguous. V was cut by 1 base and J by 4 bases, with 7 bases left in between. Per the germline V gene, CDR1 is LNHNV and CDR2 is YYDKDF (reference sequence). CDR3 length: 13 residues. DNA for the CDR3: TGTGCCACCAGCAGAGGCCCTGGCACTGAAGCTTTCTTT. Its protein is CATSRGPGTEAFF.